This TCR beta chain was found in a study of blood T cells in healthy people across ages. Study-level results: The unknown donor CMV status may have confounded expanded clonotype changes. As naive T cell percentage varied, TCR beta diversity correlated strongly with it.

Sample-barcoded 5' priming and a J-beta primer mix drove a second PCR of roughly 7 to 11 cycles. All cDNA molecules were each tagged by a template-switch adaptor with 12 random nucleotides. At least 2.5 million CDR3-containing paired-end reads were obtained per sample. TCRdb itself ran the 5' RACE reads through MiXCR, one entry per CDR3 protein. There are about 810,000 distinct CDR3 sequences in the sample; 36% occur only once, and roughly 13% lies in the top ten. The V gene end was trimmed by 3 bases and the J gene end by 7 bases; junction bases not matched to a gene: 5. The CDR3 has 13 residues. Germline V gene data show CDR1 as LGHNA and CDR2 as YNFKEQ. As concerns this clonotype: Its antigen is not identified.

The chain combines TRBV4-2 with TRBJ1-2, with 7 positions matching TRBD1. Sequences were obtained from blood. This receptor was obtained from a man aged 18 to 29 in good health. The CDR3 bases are TGTGCCAGCAGCCATTTACAGGGGCCTGGCTACACCTTC. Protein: CASSHLQGPGYTF.